These 9 T cell receptor beta chains were all obtained from the same sample, sequenced in a study of T cell repertoires in cytomegalovirus infection. These TCRs' antigens remain unknown. Via MiXCR, TCRdb re-called the reads, giving one row per CDR3 protein. The sample includes some 590,000 distinct CDR3 sequences, just under 40% seen only once; the top ten take about 46%. The sample consisted of cultured PBMCs, taken from culture after CMV antigen stimulation. All receptors derive from a human donor in good health (CMV status not recorded). Some clones in this sample may be carry-over from other donors' samples.

Only one count was recorded for this clonotype. The chain joins TRBV20-1 to TRBJ2-7; possible D gene TRBD2, 5 bases. V lost 4 bases to trimming and J lost 7 bases, with 14 bases between them. The CDR3 loop spans 12 amino acids. From germline, CDR1 is DFQATT and CDR2 SNEGSKA (reference sequence). CDR3 sequence (DNA): TGCAGTGCTATGGGTGAGCCGGGGGAGCAGTACTTC. Residues: CSAMGEPGEQYF.

The J gene is TRBJ1-6, the V gene TRBV2; D possibly corresponds to TRBD1 (6 bases). CDR1 is SNHLY and CDR2 is FYNNEI in the germline V gene. This CDR3 is 14 amino acids long. Trimming shortened V by 9 bases and J by 6 bases, and 15 bases separated the two germline ends. The CDR3 sequence: CASTGKMFNSPLHF. CDR3 nucleotide sequence: TGTGCCAGTACAGGGAAAATGTTTAATTCACCCCTCCACTTT.

This rearrangement joins TRBV12-3 or TRBV12-4 to TRBJ2-7, with 7 bases lining up with TRBD2. This CDR3 is 13 amino acids long. Unmatched junction bases numbered 13, after V lost 5 bases and J lost 12 bases. The CDR3 DNA sequence: TGTGCCAGCAGTCCTCGGACTGGACTAGTCCTGTACTTC. It is translated as CASSPRTGLVLYF.

A few counts support this clonotype. The chain couples TRBV18 to TRBJ1-1; D gene uncertain. This CDR3 region has 13 residues. The germline gives CDR1 KGHSH, CDR2 LQKENI. V was shortened by 1 base and J by 2 bases, with 5 bases between the two germline ends. CDR3 residues: CASSPQKNTEAFF. DNA for the CDR3: TGTGCCAGCTCACCACAGAAAAACACTGAAGCTTTCTTT.

This clonotype was seen ten or more times. This chain joins TRBV7-2 and TRBJ1-5; unclear D gene. Germline V gene sequence: CDR1 SGHTA, CDR2 FQGNSA. Trimming cost V 1 base and J 7 bases, with 11 bases left between them. CDR3 length: 14 amino acids. CDR3 nucleotides: TGTGCCAGCAGCTTAGGAGATTGGTTGCAGCCCCAGCATTTT. Protein product: CASSLGDWLQPQHF.

This clonotype showed up just a few times. This chain uses TRBV12-3 or TRBV12-4 with TRBJ2-1; 16 positions agree with TRBD2. The ends lost 5 bases at V and 3 bases at J; junction bases unmatched: 7. This CDR3 has 18 residues. CDR3 residues: CASSPGLAGGHFYNEQFF. CDR3 DNA sequence: TGTGCCAGCAGTCCGGGACTAGCGGGAGGGCACTTCTACAATGAGCAGTTCTTC.

This clonotype was picked up a small number of times. V gene TRBV11-1 combines with J gene TRBJ2-1; TRBD1 matches 9 bases. The CDR3 is 13 residues long. Germline V lookup: CDR1 SGHAT, CDR2 FQDESV (reference sequence). With 10 bases clipped from V and 8 bases from J, the junction kept 9 bases outside the gene matches. The CDR3 DNA follows: TGTGCCACAAGGGGACAGGGAAGAGATGAGCAGTTCTTC. It is translated as CATRGQGRDEQFF. Complete variable domain (other parts from reference TRBV11-1 and TRBJ2-1): EAEVAQSPRYKITEKSQAVAFWCDPISGHATLYWYRQILGQGPELLVQFQDESVVDDSQLPKDRFSAERLKGVDSTLKIQPAELGDSAMYLCATRGQGRDEQFFGPGTRLTVL.

The chain is built from TRBV20-1 and TRBJ2-5; D is ambiguous. The CDR3 consists of 14 residues. Trimming removed 5 bases at V and 6 bases at J, with 19 bases between. CDR1 and CDR2 from the germline V gene are DFQATT and SNEGSKA (reference sequence). The CDR3 DNA reads as TGCAGTGCTGACCTTCTGCGTGGCGCGAAGACCCAGTACTTC. This sequence encodes CSADLLRGAKTQYF.

This chain connects TRBV18 to TRBJ2-5, with 8 bases lining up with TRBD2. Germline trimming cut 3 bases from V and 5 bases from J; bases unmatched to any gene: 8. The CDR3 contains 15 residues. CDR1 is KGHSH and CDR2 is LQKENI in the germline V gene. CDR3 coding DNA: TGTGCCAGCTCACCGCGAGCGGGGGAAGAGGAGACCCAGTACTTC. Encoded protein: CASSPRAGEEETQYF. The complete variable domain, with remaining parts taken from reference TRBV18 and TRBJ2-5, reads NAGVMQNPRHLVRRRGQEARLRCSPMKGHSHVYWYRQLPEEGLKFMVYLQKENIIDESGMPKERFSAEFPKEGPSILRIQQVVRGDSAAYFCASSPRAGEEETQYFGPGTRLLVL.